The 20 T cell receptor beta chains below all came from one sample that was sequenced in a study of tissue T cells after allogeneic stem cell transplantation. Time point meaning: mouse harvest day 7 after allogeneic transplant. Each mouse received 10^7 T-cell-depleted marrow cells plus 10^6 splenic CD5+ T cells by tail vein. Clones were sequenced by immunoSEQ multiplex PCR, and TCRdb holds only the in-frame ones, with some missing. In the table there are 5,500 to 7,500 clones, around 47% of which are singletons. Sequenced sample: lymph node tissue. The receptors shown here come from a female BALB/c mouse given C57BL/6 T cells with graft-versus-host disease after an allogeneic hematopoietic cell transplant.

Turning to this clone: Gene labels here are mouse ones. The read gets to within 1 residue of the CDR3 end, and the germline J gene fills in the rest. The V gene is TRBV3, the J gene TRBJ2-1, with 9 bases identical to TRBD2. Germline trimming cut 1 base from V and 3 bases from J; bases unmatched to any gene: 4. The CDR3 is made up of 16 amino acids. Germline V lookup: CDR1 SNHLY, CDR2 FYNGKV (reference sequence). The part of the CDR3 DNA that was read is TGTGCCAGCAGCTTAGTTGGGGGGGCGCTCTATGCTGAGCAGTTC. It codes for CASSLVGGALYAEQF. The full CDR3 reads CASSLVGGALYAEQFF.

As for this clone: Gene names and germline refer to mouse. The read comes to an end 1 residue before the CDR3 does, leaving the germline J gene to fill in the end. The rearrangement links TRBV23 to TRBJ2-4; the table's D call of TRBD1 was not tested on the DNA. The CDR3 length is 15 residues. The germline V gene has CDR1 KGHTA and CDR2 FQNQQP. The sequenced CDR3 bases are TGCTCCAGCAGTCGGACAGGGAGTAGTCAAAACACCTTGTAC. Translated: CSSSRTGSSQNTLY. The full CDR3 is CSSSRTGSSQNTLYF.

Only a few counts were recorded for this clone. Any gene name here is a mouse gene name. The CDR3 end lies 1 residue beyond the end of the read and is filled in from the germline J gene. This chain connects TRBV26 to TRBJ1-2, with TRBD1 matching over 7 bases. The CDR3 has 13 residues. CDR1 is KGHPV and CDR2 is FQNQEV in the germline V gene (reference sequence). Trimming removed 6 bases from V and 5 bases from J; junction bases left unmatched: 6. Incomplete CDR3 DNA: TGTGCCAGCAGCCGACAGGGCAGGTCCGACTACACC. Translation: CASSRQGRSDYT. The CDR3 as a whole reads CASSRQGRSDYTF.

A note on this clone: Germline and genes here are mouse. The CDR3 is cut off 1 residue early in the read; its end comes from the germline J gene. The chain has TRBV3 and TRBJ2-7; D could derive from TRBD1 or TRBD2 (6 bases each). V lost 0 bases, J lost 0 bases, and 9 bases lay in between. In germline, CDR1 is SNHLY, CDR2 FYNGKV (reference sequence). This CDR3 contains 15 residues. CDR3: CASSLAGGSSYEQYF. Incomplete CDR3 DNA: TGTGCCAGCAGCTTAGCTGGGGGCAGCTCCTATGAACAGTAC.

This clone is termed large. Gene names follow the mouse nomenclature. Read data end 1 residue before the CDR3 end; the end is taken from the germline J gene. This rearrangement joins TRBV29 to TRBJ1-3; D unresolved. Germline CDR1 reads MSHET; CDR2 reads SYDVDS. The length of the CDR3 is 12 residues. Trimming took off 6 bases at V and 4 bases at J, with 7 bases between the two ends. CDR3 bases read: TGTGCTAGCAGAGGGCTGGGAAATACGCTCTAT. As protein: CASRGLGNTLY. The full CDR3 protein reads CASRGLGNTLYF.

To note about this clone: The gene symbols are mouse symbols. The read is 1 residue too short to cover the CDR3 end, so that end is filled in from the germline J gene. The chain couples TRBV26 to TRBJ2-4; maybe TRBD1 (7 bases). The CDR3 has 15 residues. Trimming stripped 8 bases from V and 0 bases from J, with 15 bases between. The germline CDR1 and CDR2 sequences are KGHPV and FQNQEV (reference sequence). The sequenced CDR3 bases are TGTGCCAGCGGAGCGGCAGGGGGGAGTCAAAACACCTTGTAC. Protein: CASGAAGGSQNTLY. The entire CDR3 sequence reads CASGAAGGSQNTLYF.

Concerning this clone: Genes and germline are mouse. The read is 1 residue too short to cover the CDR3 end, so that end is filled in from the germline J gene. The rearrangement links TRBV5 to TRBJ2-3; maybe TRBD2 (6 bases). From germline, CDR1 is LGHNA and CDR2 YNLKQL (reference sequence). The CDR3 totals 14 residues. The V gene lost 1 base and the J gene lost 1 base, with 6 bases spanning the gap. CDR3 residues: CASSQGTGAETLYF. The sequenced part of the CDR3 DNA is TGTGCCAGCAGCCAAGGGACTGGTGCAGAAACGCTGTAT.

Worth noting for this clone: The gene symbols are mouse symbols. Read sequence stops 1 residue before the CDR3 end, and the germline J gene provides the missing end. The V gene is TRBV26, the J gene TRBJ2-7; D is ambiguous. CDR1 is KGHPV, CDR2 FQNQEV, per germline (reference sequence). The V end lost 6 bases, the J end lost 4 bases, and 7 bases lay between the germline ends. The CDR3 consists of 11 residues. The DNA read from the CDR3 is TGTGCCAGCAGCGGGGTTTATGAACAGTAC. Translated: CASSGVYEQY. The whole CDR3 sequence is CASSGVYEQYF.

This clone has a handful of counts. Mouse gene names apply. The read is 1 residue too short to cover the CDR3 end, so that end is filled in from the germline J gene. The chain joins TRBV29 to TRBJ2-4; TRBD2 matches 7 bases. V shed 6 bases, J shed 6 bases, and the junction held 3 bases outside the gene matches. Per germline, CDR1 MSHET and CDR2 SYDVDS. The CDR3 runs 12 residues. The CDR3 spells CASSPTGNTLYF. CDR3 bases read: TGTGCTAGCAGCCCGACTGGGAACACCTTGTAC.

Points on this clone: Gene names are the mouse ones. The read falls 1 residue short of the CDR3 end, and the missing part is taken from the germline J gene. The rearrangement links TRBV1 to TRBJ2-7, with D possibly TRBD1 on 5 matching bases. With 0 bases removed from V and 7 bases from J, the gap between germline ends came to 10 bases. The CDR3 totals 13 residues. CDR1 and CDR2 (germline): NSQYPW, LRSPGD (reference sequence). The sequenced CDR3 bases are TGCACCTGCAGTGCAGATCAGGGAGGGGAACAGTAC. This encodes CTCSADQGGEQY. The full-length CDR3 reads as CTCSADQGGEQYF.

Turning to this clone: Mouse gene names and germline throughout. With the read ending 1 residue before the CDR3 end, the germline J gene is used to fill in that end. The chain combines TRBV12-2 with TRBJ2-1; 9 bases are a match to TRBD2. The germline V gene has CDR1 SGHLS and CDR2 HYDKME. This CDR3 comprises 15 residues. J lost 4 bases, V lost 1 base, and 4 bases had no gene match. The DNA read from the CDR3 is TGTGCCAGCTCTCTTCTGGGGGGGGTTTATGCTGAGCAGTTC. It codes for CASSLLGGVYAEQF. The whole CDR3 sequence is CASSLLGGVYAEQFF.

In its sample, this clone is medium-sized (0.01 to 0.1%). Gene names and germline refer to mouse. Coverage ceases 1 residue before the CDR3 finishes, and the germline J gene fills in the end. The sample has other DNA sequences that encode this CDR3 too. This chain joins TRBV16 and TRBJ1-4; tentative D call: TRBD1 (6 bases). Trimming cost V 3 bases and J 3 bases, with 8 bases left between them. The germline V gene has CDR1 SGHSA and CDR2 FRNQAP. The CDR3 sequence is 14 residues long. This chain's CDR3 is CASSLQGTNERLFF. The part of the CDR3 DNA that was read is TGTGCAAGCAGCTTGCAGGGGACCAACGAAAGATTATTT.

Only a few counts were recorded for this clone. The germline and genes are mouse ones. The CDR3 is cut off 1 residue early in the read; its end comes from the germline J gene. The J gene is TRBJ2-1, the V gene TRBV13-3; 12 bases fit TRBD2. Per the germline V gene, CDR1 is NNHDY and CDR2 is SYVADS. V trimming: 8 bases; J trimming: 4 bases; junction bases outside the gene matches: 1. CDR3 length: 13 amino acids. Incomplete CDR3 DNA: TGTGCCAGGACTGGGGGGGCGTATGCTGAGCAGTTC. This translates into CARTGGAYAEQF. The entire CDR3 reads CARTGGAYAEQFF.

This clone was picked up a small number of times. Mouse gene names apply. The CDR3 region is CGARWGQDTQYF. CDR3 bases read: TGTGGTGCTAGATGGGGCCAAGACACCCAGTAC. The chain combines TRBV20 with TRBJ2-5; tentative D call: TRBD2 (5 bases). The read ends 1 residue before the CDR3 terminus; that terminus is restored from the germline J gene. Trimming left V 3 bases short and J 2 bases short, with 6 bases between. This CDR3 is 12 amino acids long. The germline V gene has CDR1 GFQATS and CDR2 STVNSAI.

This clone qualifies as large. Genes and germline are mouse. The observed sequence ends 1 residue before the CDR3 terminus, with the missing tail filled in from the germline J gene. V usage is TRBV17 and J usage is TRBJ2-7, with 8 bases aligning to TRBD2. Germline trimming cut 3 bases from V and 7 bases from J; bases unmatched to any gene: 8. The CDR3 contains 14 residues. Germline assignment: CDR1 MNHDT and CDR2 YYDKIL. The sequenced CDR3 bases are TGTGCTAGCAGTAGTGCGTCTGGGGGGTGGGAACAGTAC. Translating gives CASSSASGGWEQY. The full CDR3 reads CASSSASGGWEQYF.

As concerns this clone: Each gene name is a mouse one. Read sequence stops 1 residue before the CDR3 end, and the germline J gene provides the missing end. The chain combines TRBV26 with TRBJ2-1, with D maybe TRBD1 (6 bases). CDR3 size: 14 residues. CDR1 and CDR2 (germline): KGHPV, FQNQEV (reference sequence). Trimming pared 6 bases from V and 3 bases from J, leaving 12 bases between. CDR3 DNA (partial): TGTGCCAGCAGACCGGGACATAGCTATGCTGAGCAGTTC. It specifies CASRPGHSYAEQF. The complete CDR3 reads CASRPGHSYAEQFF.

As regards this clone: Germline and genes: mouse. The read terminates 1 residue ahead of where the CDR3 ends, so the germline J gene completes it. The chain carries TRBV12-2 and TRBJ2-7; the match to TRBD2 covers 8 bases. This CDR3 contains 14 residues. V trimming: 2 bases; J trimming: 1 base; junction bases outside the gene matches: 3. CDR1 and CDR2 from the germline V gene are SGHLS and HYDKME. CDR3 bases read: TGTGCCAGCTCTCACTCTGGGGGGTCCTATGAACAGTAC. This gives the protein CASSHSGGSYEQY. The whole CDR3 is CASSHSGGSYEQYF.

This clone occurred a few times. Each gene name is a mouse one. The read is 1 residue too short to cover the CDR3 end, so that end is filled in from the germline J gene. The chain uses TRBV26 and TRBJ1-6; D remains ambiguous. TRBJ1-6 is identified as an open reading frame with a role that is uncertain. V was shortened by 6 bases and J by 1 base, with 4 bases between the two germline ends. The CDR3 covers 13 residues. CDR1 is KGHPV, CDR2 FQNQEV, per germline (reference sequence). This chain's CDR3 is CASRGSYNSPLYF. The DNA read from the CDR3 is TGTGCCAGCAGAGGATCCTATAATTCGCCCCTCTAC.

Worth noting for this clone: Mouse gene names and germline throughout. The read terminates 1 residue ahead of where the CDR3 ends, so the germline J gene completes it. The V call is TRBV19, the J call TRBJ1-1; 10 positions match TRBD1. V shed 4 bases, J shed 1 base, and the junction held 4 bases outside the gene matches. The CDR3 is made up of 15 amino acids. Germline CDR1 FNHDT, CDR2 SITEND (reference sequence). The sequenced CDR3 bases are TGTGCCAGCAGTCCCCGGGACAGGGGAAACACAGAAGTCTTC. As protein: CASSPRDRGNTEVF. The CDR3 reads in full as CASSPRDRGNTEVFF. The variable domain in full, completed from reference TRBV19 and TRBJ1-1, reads GGIITQTPKFLIGQEGQKLTLKCQQNFNHDTMYWYRQDSGKGLRLIYYSITENDLQKGDLSEGYDASREKKSSFSLTVTSAQKNEMAVFLCASSPRDRGNTEVFFGKGTRLTVV.

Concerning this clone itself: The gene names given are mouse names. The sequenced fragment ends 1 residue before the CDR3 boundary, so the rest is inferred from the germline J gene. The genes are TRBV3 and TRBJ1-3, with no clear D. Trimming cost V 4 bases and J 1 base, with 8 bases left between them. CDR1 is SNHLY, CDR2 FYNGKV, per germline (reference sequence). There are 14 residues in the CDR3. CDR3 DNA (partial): TGTGCCAGCAGCTCCCGACAATCTGGAAATACGCTCTAT. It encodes CASSSRQSGNTLY. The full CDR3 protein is CASSSRQSGNTLYF.